Following are 22 T cell receptor beta chains from one sample sequenced in a study of beta chain features in type 1 diabetes. The study's findings and limits: In all four CD4+ subsets, TCRB CDR3 length was significantly, moderately reduced in type 1 diabetes.

No cognate antigen is known for these TCRs. Expressed TCRB transcripts were sequenced after all isolated RNA was converted to cDNA. The table came from immunoSEQ multiplex PCR; TCRdb's copy has only in-frame clones and leaves some out. Here the sample spans approximately 240,000 clones, roughly 16% being singletons. Source material: naive CD4+ T cells from blood. The receptors shown here come from a man aged 30 to 39 with type 1 diabetes.

This clone was counted a few times. V and J are TRBV29-1 and TRBJ2-1, with TRBD1 matching over 7 bases. J was trimmed by 6 bases and V by 7 bases; bases with no gene match: 6. CDR3 length: 12 residues. The germline V gene encodes CDR1 SQVTM and CDR2 ANQGSEA. For the CDR3, the DNA is TGCAGCGCCCAACCAGGGGGCAATGAGCAGTTCTTC. Amino acid sequence: CSAQPGGNEQFF.

This clone was seen more than once but under ten times. The chain's CDR3 is CATSREAKGTYEQYF. The CDR3 coding sequence is TGTGCCACCAGCAGAGAAGCCAAAGGCACCTACGAGCAGTACTTC. The chain recombines TRBV15 with TRBJ2-7; D is unresolved. Trimming took 0 bases from V and 2 from J, leaving 11 bases between them. The CDR3 loop spans 15 amino acids. The germline CDR1 and CDR2 sequences are LNHNV and YYDKDF (reference sequence).

The table lists this clone with a few counts. The rearrangement uses TRBV7-2 and TRBJ2-3, with TRBD1 identical over 7 bases. V dropped 5 bases and J dropped 2; count of bases not matched to a gene: 4. The CDR3 contains 14 residues. Germline V lookup: CDR1 SGHTA, CDR2 FQGNSA. CDR3 amino acids: CASSPTGITDTQYF. The CDR3 nucleotides are TGTGCCAGCAGCCCGACAGGGATCACAGATACGCAGTATTTT.

The chain recombines TRBV11-2 with TRBJ2-2, with 7 bases that match TRBD1. Unmatched junction bases numbered 12, after V lost 5 bases and J lost 9 bases. Germline lookup yields CDR1 SGHAT and CDR2 FQNNGV. The CDR3 has 15 residues. The CDR3 is CASSSLLRGRRELFF. The CDR3 DNA reads TGTGCCAGCAGCAGTCTCTTAAGGGGGCGGCGGGAGCTGTTTTTT.

V gene TRBV7-2 combines with J gene TRBJ2-3; weak D call: TRBD1 (6 bases). From germline, CDR1 is SGHTA and CDR2 FQGNSA. The CDR3 totals 14 residues. Trimming pared 3 bases from V and 3 bases from J, leaving 10 bases between. CDR3: CASSLMGATDTQYF. CDR3 sequence (DNA): TGTGCCAGCAGCTTGATGGGGGCGACAGATACGCAGTATTTT.

This clone was detected a few times. The chain employs TRBV2 and TRBJ2-3, with D possibly TRBD2 on 6 matching bases. With 6 bases removed from V and 1 base from J, the gap between germline ends came to 8 bases. This CDR3 contains 13 residues. From germline, CDR1 is SNHLY and CDR2 FYNNEI. DNA of the CDR3: TGTGCCAGCAGGAGACTAGGCACAGATACGCAGTATTTT. Translation gives CASRRLGTDTQYF.

V is TRBV28 and J is TRBJ2-1, with 7 bases identical to TRBD1. Germline V gene lookup returns CDR1 MDHEN and CDR2 SYDVKM. With V trimmed by 8 bases and J by 3 bases, 13 bases remained unmatched. The CDR3 sequence is 16 residues long. This CDR3 is CASLGTARANYNEQFF. CDR3 DNA: TGTGCCAGCCTTGGGACAGCCAGAGCGAACTACAATGAGCAGTTCTTC.

V and J are TRBV10-3 and TRBJ2-1; D unclear. V was clipped by 3 bases and J by 8 bases, with 8 bases between them. The V gene's germline CDR1 is ENHRY and CDR2 SYGVKD. The CDR3 is made up of 12 amino acids. In nucleotides, the CDR3 is TGTGCCATCAGTGAAAGGCCGTATGAGCAGTTCTTC. As protein: CAISERPYEQFF.

This clone was recorded a few times. The rearrangement joins TRBV30 to TRBJ1-1; no firm D call. This CDR3 has 13 residues. Per germline, CDR1 GTSNPN and CDR2 SVGIG (reference sequence). V gave up 1 base and J gave up 1 base, with 7 bases separating them. CDR3 region: CAWSGRWNTEAFF. CDR3 DNA sequence: TGTGCCTGGAGTGGAAGGTGGAACACTGAAGCTTTCTTT.

The rearrangement links TRBV27 to TRBJ2-4, with D possibly matching TRBD1 (6 bases). Germline V gives CDR1 MNHEY, CDR2 SMNVEV (reference sequence). Trimming pared 6 bases from V and 1 base from J, leaving 13 bases between. The CDR3 has 15 amino acids. CDR3: CASSPLRGAKNIQYF. CDR3 nucleotides: TGTGCCAGCAGCCCCTTAAGGGGGGCCAAAAACATTCAGTACTTC.

There are a few counts of this clone. The chain uses TRBV11-2 and TRBJ2-1; 12 nucleotides line up with TRBD1. Losses at the gene ends were 6 bases for V and 16 bases for J; bases not matched to a gene: 4. Germline-derived CDR1 and CDR2 are SGHAT and FQNNGV. The CDR3 is made up of 11 amino acids. CDR3 region: CASSLGQGAFF. CDR3 nucleotides: TGTGCCAGCAGTCTGGGACAGGGGGCCTTCTTC.

In this sample, this clone turned up a few times. This chain uses TRBV28 with TRBJ2-5; maybe TRBD2 (5 bases). V dropped 3 bases and J dropped 1 base, with 6 bases sitting between them. Germline lookup yields CDR1 MDHEN and CDR2 SYDVKM. This CDR3 region has 13 residues. CDR3 coding DNA: TGTGCCAGCAGTTTGGACTTCCAAGAGACCCAGTACTTC. This sequence encodes CASSLDFQETQYF.

The genes are TRBV27 and TRBJ2-3; the D is unclear. Germline values: CDR1 MNHEY, CDR2 SMNVEV (reference sequence). With 5 bases removed from V and 3 bases from J, the gap between germline ends came to 15 bases. CDR3 length: 15 amino acids. The CDR3 DNA sequence: TGTGCCAGCAGTCCCTATCGGGCCGGGACAGATACGCAGTATTTT. Translated: CASSPYRAGTDTQYF.

V gene TRBV9 combines with J gene TRBJ2-6; D unclear. The CDR3 extends over 15 amino acids. Germline CDR1 SGDLS, CDR2 YYNGEE. V was cut by 0 bases and J by 1 base, with 5 bases left in between. Written as DNA, the CDR3 is TGTGCCAGCAGCGTAGCTCGGTCTGGGGCCAACGTCCTGACTTTC. Residues: CASSVARSGANVLTF.

CDR3 sequence: CASSDGLTGVYGYTF. In DNA form, the CDR3 reads TGTGCCAGCAGCGACGGGCTTACAGGTGTTTATGGCTACACCTTC. This chain links TRBV7-9 with TRBJ1-2; D is perhaps TRBD1 (5 bases). The V end was cut by 5 bases, the J end by 5 bases, with 18 bases between. The CDR3 length is 15 residues. Germline lookup yields CDR1 SEHNR and CDR2 FQNEAQ (reference sequence).

This chain links TRBV5-1 with TRBJ2-7; 8 nucleotides line up with TRBD1. The V gene end was trimmed by 4 bases and the J gene end by 4 bases; junction bases not matched to a gene: 7. Germline lookup yields CDR1 SGHRS and CDR2 YFSETQ. CDR3 length: 14 residues. The CDR3 DNA follows: TGCGCCAGCAGCCCTGGACAGGGTCAGTACGAGCAGTACTTC. Encoded protein: CASSPGQGQYEQYF.

This clone showed up just a few times. The chain uses TRBV6-5 and TRBJ2-2, with 14 nucleotides matching TRBD2. The germline V gene has CDR1 MNHEY and CDR2 SVGAGI. The V and J ends lost 4 bases and 7 bases, in that order; junction bases with no gene match: 2. The CDR3 runs 15 residues. In DNA, the CDR3 is TGTGCCAGCAGTTCGGGACTAGCGGGAGTCGGGGAGCTGTTTTTT. It is translated as CASSSGLAGVGELFF.

The chain links TRBV30 to TRBJ2-1; TRBD2 agrees at 11 bases. From germline, CDR1 is GTSNPN and CDR2 SVGIG (reference sequence). The CDR3 is 15 amino acids. Trimming removed 0 bases from V and 10 bases from J; junction bases left unmatched: 8. CDR3 in amino acids: CAWSVGLAGGREQFF. DNA for the CDR3: TGTGCCTGGAGTGTAGGGCTAGCGGGAGGTCGAGAGCAGTTCTTC.

This clone was seen only a few times. This chain links TRBV4-1 with TRBJ1-5, with D hard to call. Germline values: CDR1 MGHRA, CDR2 YSYEKL. This CDR3 is 14 amino acids long. Between the trimmed V and J ends, which lost 2 bases and 3 bases, there was a span of 8 bases. The CDR3 DNA follows: TGCGCCAGCAGCCAATTGGGAGACAATCAGCCCCAGCATTTT. Encoded protein: CASSQLGDNQPQHF.

A few counts support this clone. The gene calls are TRBV29-1 and TRBJ2-2; D is unresolved. Trimming cost V 4 bases and J 5 bases, with 17 bases left between them. This CDR3 has 15 residues. Germline CDR1 is SQVTM and CDR2 is ANQGSEA. As DNA, the CDR3 is TGCAGCGTTGGGGTGCGAGAACGGCCTACCGGGGAGCTGTTTTTT. The encoded protein is CSVGVRERPTGELFF.

The J gene is TRBJ2-1, the V gene TRBV30; D is perhaps TRBD2 (6 bases). This CDR3 contains 15 residues. V was pared by 3 bases and J by 0 bases, with 12 bases between. Germline lookup yields CDR1 GTSNPN and CDR2 SVGIG (reference sequence). This CDR3 is CAWRPAGSSYNEQFF. CDR3 coding DNA: TGTGCCTGGAGGCCGGCGGGAAGCTCCTACAATGAGCAGTTCTTC. Using reference TRBV30 and TRBJ2-1 for the parts outside the CDR3, the full variable domain is SQTIHQWPATLVQPVGSPLSLECTVEGTSNPNLYWYRQAAGRGLQLLFYSVGIGQISSEVPQNLSASRPQDRQFILSSKKLLLSDSGFYLCAWRPAGSSYNEQFFGPGTRLTVL.

This clone has just a few counts. The same CDR3 arises from other DNA sequences in this sample as well. The chain combines TRBV7-9 with TRBJ2-3; D unresolved. With 8 bases removed from V and 4 bases from J, the gap between germline ends came to 4 bases. This CDR3 comprises 10 residues. Germline assignment: CDR1 SEHNR and CDR2 FQNEAQ (reference sequence). CDR3 amino acids: CASGADTQYF. In DNA form, the CDR3 reads TGTGCCAGCGGCGCAGATACGCAGTATTTT.